Below are 15 T cell receptor beta chains sequenced from a single sample in a study of a mutant IDH1 vaccine in newly diagnosed glioma (dated by TCRdb to 2020 to 2022). Antigen specificity for these receptors is unknown. The time point label on this specimen signifies: week 23, last vaccination. Every vaccine dose consisted of 300 ug of a 20-mer mutant IDH1 peptide in Montanide, administered subcutaneously together with topical imiquimod. The method behind the library was the immunoSEQ multiplex PCR assay. Imported from immuneACCESS, the table was reduced by TCRdb to in-frame sequences with V and J called. These copies leave out some clones; in studies compared against another copy, an unresolved V gene accounts for under half, and the cause of the remainder is not known. The sample table records some 20,000 clones; approximately 82% of these occur just once. The ten largest clonotypes hold approximately 13% of the sample.

The sequenced sample was PBMCs, obtained from a glioma patient whose treatment included an IDH1 peptide vaccine. The source of these receptors is a man aged 30 to 39 with glioma.

The chain recombines TRBV29-1 with TRBJ1-1; possibly TRBD1 for D (6 bases). The ends were cut back, 4 bases at V and 5 bases at J, with 11 bases in the middle. CDR3 length equals 12 residues. The V gene's germline CDR1 is SQVTM and CDR2 ANQGSEA. CDR3 sequence (DNA): TGCAGCGTTGTTCGGGGGCGGACTGAAGCTTTCTTT. This translates into CSVVRGRTEAFF.

The gene calls are TRBV4-1 and TRBJ1-2, with D unresolved. The CDR3 length is 13 residues. The V end lost 3 bases, the J end lost 4 bases, and 9 bases lay between the germline ends. Germline loops: CDR1 MGHRA, CDR2 YSYEKL. The CDR3, as DNA: TGCGCCAGCAGCCAGGAACAGATCTATGGCTACACCTTC. It translates to CASSQEQIYGYTF.

CDR3 residues: CASSRGQASTDTQYF. Written as DNA, the CDR3 is TGTGCCAGTAGTAGGGGACAGGCGAGCACAGATACGCAGTATTTT. This chain links TRBV19 with TRBJ2-3, with 8 positions matching TRBD1. The CDR3 has 15 amino acids. Germline CDR1 is LNHDA and CDR2 is SQIVND (reference sequence). V shed 4 bases, J shed 0 bases, and the junction held 3 bases outside the gene matches. The full variable domain, with the rest looked up from reference TRBV19 and TRBJ2-3, is DGGITQSPKYLFRKEGQNVTLSCEQNLNHDAMYWYRQDPGQGLRLIYYSQIVNDFQKGDIAEGYSVSREKKESFPLTVTSAQKNPTAFYLCASSRGQASTDTQYFGPGTRLTVL.

The gene calls are TRBV23-1 and TRBJ1-1, with D possibly TRBD1 on 5 matching bases. TRBV23-1 is marked as an open reading frame, function uncertain. The CDR3 covers 15 residues. Trimming left V 4 bases short and J 1 base short, with 13 bases between. The CDR3 here is CASSPSGGGNTEAFF. The CDR3 nucleotides read TGCGCCAGCAGTCCCTCCGGGGGGGGGAACACTGAAGCTTTCTTT.

The chain recombines TRBV27 with TRBJ1-2; D may be TRBD1 (5 bases). Germline V CDR1 and CDR2: MNHEY, SMNVEV (reference sequence). V lost 5 bases to trimming and J lost 7 bases, with 14 bases between them. The CDR3 length is 13 residues. CDR3 in DNA: TGTGCCAGCAGTCCCGGGGCAGGGTTTGGCTACACCTTC. Amino acids: CASSPGAGFGYTF.

The chain has TRBV25-1 and TRBJ2-1, with D possibly being TRBD1 (6 bases). CDR1 and CDR2 (germline): MGHDK, SYGVNS. The length of the CDR3 is 15 residues. V was cut by 5 bases and J by 5 bases, with 16 bases left in between. In nucleotides, the CDR3 is TGTGCCAGCAGTCAAGGGGGAAACCCCAACAATGAGCAGTTCTTC. Its protein is CASSQGGNPNNEQFF. The entire variable domain, with the rest obtained from reference TRBV25-1 and TRBJ2-1, is as follows: EADIYQTPRYLVIGTGKKITLECSQTMGHDKMYWYQQDPGMELHLIHYSYGVNSTEKGDLSSESTVSRIRTEHFPLTLESARPSHTSQYLCASSQGGNPNNEQFFGPGTRLTVL.

The CDR3 reads CASSRQGPLYGYTF. In DNA form, the CDR3 reads TGTGCCAGCAGTCGACAGGGGCCGCTCTATGGCTACACCTTC. The gene calls are TRBV6-5 and TRBJ1-2, with 8 bases fitting TRBD1. The V segment lost 5 bases and the J segment 4 bases; nucleotides outside the gene matches: 6. The CDR3 extends over 14 amino acids. CDR1 is MNHEY, CDR2 SVGAGI, per germline.

V and J are TRBV6-1 and TRBJ2-7, with D unclear. Germline V gene lookup returns CDR1 MNHNS and CDR2 SASEGT. This CDR3 has 13 amino acids. Trimming shortened V by 2 bases and J by 2 bases, and 7 bases separated the two germline ends. The CDR3 region has the DNA TGTGCCAGCAGTGAAAAAGGACCCTACGAGCAGTACTTC. Translation gives CASSEKGPYEQYF.

V usage is TRBV5-4 and J usage is TRBJ2-7; D unresolved. V was pared by 1 base and J by 4 bases, with 12 bases between. Germline CDR1 SGHNT, CDR2 YYREEE (reference sequence). CDR3 size: 14 residues. CDR3 amino acids: CASSLYKGTYEQYF. The CDR3 nucleotides are TGTGCCAGCAGCTTGTACAAGGGAACTTACGAGCAGTACTTC.

The chain uses TRBV2 and TRBJ1-2; 9 positions match TRBD1. CDR1 and CDR2 from the germline V gene are SNHLY and FYNNEI. J was trimmed by 7 bases and V by 6 bases; bases with no gene match: 6. The CDR3 consists of 13 residues. This CDR3 reads CASRGDRASGYTF. CDR3 sequence (DNA): TGTGCCAGCAGGGGGGACAGGGCAAGTGGCTACACCTTC.

V usage is TRBV5-6 and J usage is TRBJ1-1; 9 bases align to TRBD1. This CDR3 region has 16 residues. The V and J ends lost 2 bases and 2 bases, in that order; junction bases with no gene match: 7. The germline CDR1 and CDR2 sequences are SGHDT and YYEEEE. CDR3 bases: TGTGCCAGCAGCTTCCCGCGGGACAGGGATAACACTGAAGCTTTCTTT. Its translation: CASSFPRDRDNTEAFF.

This sequence joins TRBV4-1 and TRBJ1-2; no firm D call. V was pared by 3 bases and J by 2 bases, with 13 bases between. The germline V gene encodes CDR1 MGHRA and CDR2 YSYEKL. This CDR3 comprises 15 residues. This CDR3 is CASSQIQLSNYGYTF. Here the CDR3 DNA reads TGCGCCAGCAGCCAGATACAATTGTCAAACTATGGCTACACCTTC.

This rearrangement joins TRBV7-9 to TRBJ1-6, with D hard to call. CDR1 is SEHNR, CDR2 FQNEAQ, per germline (reference sequence). CDR3 size: 14 residues. Trimming cost V 5 bases and J 7 bases, with 12 bases left between them. The CDR3 is CASSLVQLNSPLHF. The CDR3 bases are TGTGCCAGCAGCCTAGTACAGCTCAATTCACCCCTCCACTTT.

The J gene is TRBJ2-5, the V gene TRBV5-1, with unresolved D. The DNA end favors TRBJ2-7, so the J call may be wrong. Per germline, CDR1 SGHRS and CDR2 YFSETQ. CDR3 length: 12 residues. This chain's CDR3 is CASSSPAYEQYF. The CDR3 region has the DNA TGCGCCAGCAGCTCCCCAGCCTACGAGCAGTACTTC.

The rearrangement links TRBV27 to TRBJ2-7; a weak D match, TRBD2 (6 bases). Trimming took 2 bases from V and 11 from J, leaving 10 bases between them. The germline CDR1 and CDR2 sequences are MNHEY and SMNVEV (reference sequence). The CDR3 is made up of 11 amino acids. CDR3 in amino acids: CASSLGDWEYF. The CDR3 bases are TGTGCCAGCAGTTTAGGGGACTGGGAGTACTTC.